A single sample is the source of the 12 T cell receptor beta chains below, sequenced in a study of blood T cells in healthy people across ages. Next came a second PCR, run for about 7 to 12 cycles, which used a sample-barcoded 5' primer along with a J-beta primer mix. Via MiXCR, TCRdb re-called the 5' RACE reads, giving one row per CDR3 protein. The sample includes some 1,500,000 distinct CDR3 sequences, about 42% of them seen just once. The sample taken for sequencing was blood. These receptors came from a woman under 30 in good health.

The gene calls are TRBV7-9 and TRBJ2-3; possibly TRBD1 for D (6 bases). Trimming removed 7 bases at V and 0 bases at J, with 17 bases between. The germline V gene encodes CDR1 SEHNR and CDR2 FQNEAQ (reference sequence). CDR3 length: 16 amino acids. The CDR3 coding sequence is TGTGCCAGCACCGTTACAGGGCGAACTAGCACAGATACGCAGTATTTT. Translated, it gives CASTVTGRTSTDTQYF.

The chain employs TRBV6-2 or TRBV6-3 and TRBJ2-4; no definite D call. Germline V CDR1 and CDR2: MNHEY, SVGEGT. The CDR3 extends over 15 amino acids. V was trimmed by 6 bases and J by 0 bases, leaving 12 bases between them. CDR3 region: CASRTLTLAKNIQYF. The CDR3 coding sequence is TGTGCCAGCAGGACTCTTACACTAGCCAAAAACATTCAGTACTTC.

The gene calls are TRBV6-2 or TRBV6-3 and TRBJ1-1, with D unresolved. This CDR3 is 14 amino acids long. Trimming removed 3 bases at V and 1 base at J, with 9 bases between. Looked up from germline, CDR1 is MNHEY and CDR2 is SVGEGT. CDR3 sequence reads: CASSYFQANTEAFF. CDR3 sequence (DNA): TGTGCCAGCAGTTATTTCCAGGCGAACACTGAAGCTTTCTTT.

This clonotype was seen more than once but under ten times. The chain is built from TRBV7-9 and TRBJ1-2; 10 nucleotides agree with TRBD1. Germline-derived CDR1 and CDR2 are SEHNR and FQNEAQ (reference sequence). The CDR3 contains 13 residues. Trimming at V came to 1 base and at J to 10 bases, leaving 3 bases not matched to a gene. CDR3 bases: TGTGCCAGCAGCTTAGATGGGACAGGGGTCTACACCTTC. Protein product: CASSLDGTGVYTF. Full variable domain (remainder filled in from reference TRBV7-9 and TRBJ1-2): DTGVSQNPRHKITKRGQNVTFRCDPISEHNRLYWYRQTLGQGPEFLTYFQNEAQLEKSRLLSDRFSAERPKGSFSTLEIQRTEQGDSAMYLCASSLDGTGVYTFGSGTRLTVV.

CDR3 sequence reads: CASRWSAGGSDNEQFF. Here the CDR3 DNA reads TGCGCCAGCAGGTGGTCGGCGGGAGGGAGCGACAATGAGCAGTTCTTC. This rearrangement joins TRBV5-1 to TRBJ2-1; 9 bases match TRBD2. After removal of 5 bases from V and 5 bases from J, the junction contained 11 bases not matched to a gene. The germline V gene has CDR1 SGHRS and CDR2 YFSETQ. The CDR3 consists of 16 residues.

J is TRBJ2-7 and V is TRBV20-1; 13 bases match TRBD2. This CDR3 is 15 amino acids long. In germline, CDR1 is DFQATT, CDR2 SNEGSKA (reference sequence). The V gene end was trimmed by 1 base and the J gene end by 6 bases; junction bases not matched to a gene: 6. Here the CDR3 reads CSARGTSGSRSEQYF. The CDR3 DNA follows: TGCAGTGCTAGAGGGACTAGCGGGAGTAGATCCGAGCAGTACTTC.

On this clonotype itself: It is likely a read error, because the conserved phenylalanine at the end of the CDR3 is missing. The chain employs TRBV29-1 and TRBJ2-3; TRBD2 matches 7 bases. CDR1 and CDR2 (germline): SQVTM, ANQGSEA. The CDR3 is made up of 14 amino acids. J lost 2 bases, V lost 5 bases, and 7 bases had no gene match. As DNA, the CDR3 is TGCAGCGTTAGGCGCGGGGGTTTCACAGATACGCAGTATTAT. It encodes CSVRRGGFTDTQYY.

Turning to this clonotype: A much more abundant neighbour one base away suggests this may be a read error. The gene calls are TRBV20-1 and TRBJ2-7, with TRBD1 matching over 8 bases. The germline CDR1 and CDR2 sequences are DFQATT and SNEGSKA (reference sequence). The CDR3 consists of 14 residues. This CDR3 reads CGAREGQGNYEQYF. For the CDR3, the DNA is TGCGGTGCTAGAGAAGGACAGGGTAACTACGAGCAGTACTTC.

This clonotype was picked up a small number of times. The genes are TRBV28 and TRBJ2-7; maybe TRBD1 (6 bases). The V and J ends lost 5 bases and 3 bases respectively, with 17 bases between them. The CDR3 sequence is 15 residues long. The germline V gene has CDR1 MDHEN and CDR2 SYDVKM. The CDR3 DNA reads TGTGCCAGCAGTCCTAACAGGGAAATAAACTACGAGCAGTACTTC. This codes for CASSPNREINYEQYF.

V is TRBV29-1 and J is TRBJ1-2; TRBD1 matches at 10 bases. Per germline, CDR1 SQVTM and CDR2 ANQGSEA. CDR3 length: 12 residues. Trimming removed 8 bases from V and 8 bases from J; junction bases left unmatched: 8. The CDR3 bases are TGCAGCACGCCGGGACAGGGGTGGGGCTACACCTTC. It translates to CSTPGQGWGYTF. Looking up the rest from reference TRBV29-1 and TRBJ1-2 gives the full variable domain: SAVISQKPSRDICQRGTSLTIQCQVDSQVTMMFWYRQQPGQSLTLIATANQGSEATYESGFVIDKFPISRPNLTFSTLTVSNMSPEDSSIYLCSTPGQGWGYTFGSGTRLTVV.

The J gene is TRBJ2-6, the V gene TRBV6-2 or TRBV6-3, with TRBD2 matching over 12 bases. V lost 6 bases and J lost 1; bases outside the gene matches: 1. Per the germline V gene, CDR1 is MNHEY and CDR2 is SVGEGT. The CDR3 covers 16 residues. CDR3 sequence (DNA): TGTGCCAGCAGGACTAGCGGGAGTTCTGGGGCCAACGTCCTGACTTTC. It yields the protein CASRTSGSSGANVLTF.

The gene calls are TRBV29-1 and TRBJ1-2; D is uncertain. V lost 7 bases and J lost 2, with 11 bases in between. Germline-derived CDR1 and CDR2 are SQVTM and ANQGSEA. The CDR3 runs 12 residues. CDR3: CSAWTYNYGYTF. CDR3 DNA: TGCAGCGCCTGGACTTACAACTATGGCTACACCTTC.